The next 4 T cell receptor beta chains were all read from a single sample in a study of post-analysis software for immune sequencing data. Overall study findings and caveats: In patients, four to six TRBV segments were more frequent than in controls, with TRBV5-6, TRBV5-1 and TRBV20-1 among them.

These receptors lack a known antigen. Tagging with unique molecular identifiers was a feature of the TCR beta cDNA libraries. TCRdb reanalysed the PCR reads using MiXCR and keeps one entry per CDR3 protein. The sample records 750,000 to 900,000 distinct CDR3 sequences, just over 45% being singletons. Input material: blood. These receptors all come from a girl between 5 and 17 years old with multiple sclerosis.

CDR3 sequence (DNA): TGTGCCAGCAGTTTAGCGGGAGGGATATACAATGAGCAGTACTTC. It yields the protein CASSLAGGIYNEQYF. The genes are TRBV12-3 or TRBV12-4 and TRBJ2-7; 7 bases are shared with TRBD2. The V segment lost 0 bases and the J segment 7 bases; nucleotides outside the gene matches: 9. This CDR3 is 15 amino acids long.

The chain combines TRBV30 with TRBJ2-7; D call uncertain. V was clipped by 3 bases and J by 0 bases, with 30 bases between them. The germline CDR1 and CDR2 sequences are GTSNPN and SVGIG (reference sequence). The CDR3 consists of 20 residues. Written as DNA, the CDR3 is TGTGCCTGGAGGACCCCGAAAGTCCCCCTGAACGGCTTTATCTCCTACGAGCAGTACTTC. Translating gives CAWRTPKVPLNGFISYEQYF.

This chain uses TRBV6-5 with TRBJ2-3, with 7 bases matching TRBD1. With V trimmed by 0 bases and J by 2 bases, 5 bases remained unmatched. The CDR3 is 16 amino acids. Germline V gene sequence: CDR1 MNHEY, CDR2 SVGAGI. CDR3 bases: TGTGCCAGCAGTTACTCCCTGACAGGGAACACAGATACGCAGTATTTT. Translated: CASSYSLTGNTDTQYF.

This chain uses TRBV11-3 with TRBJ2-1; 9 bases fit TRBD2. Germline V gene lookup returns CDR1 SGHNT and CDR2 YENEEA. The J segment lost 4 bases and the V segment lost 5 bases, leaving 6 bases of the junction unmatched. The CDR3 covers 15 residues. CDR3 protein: CASSPLSGSYNEQFF. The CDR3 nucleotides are TGTGCCAGCAGCCCGCTTAGCGGGAGTTACAATGAGCAGTTCTTC.